The entry below gives a single TCR beta chain sequence along with its context. The authors carried out high-throughput sequencing of TCR beta. They applied it to CD8+ and CD4+ T cells obtained from blood. Purification of the CD8+ and CD4+ T cells relied on negative isolation, and TEMRA cells underwent FACS enrichment. These data are taken from a study of CD8 T cells in Susac syndrome. The CDR3 length is 21 residues. The germline CDR1 and CDR2 sequences are MGHRA and YSYEKL. Losses at the gene ends were 4 bases for V and 5 bases for J; bases not matched to a gene: 23. RNA, at about 0.45 to 1 ug, was reverse transcribed with random hexamers. By means of immunoSEQ multiplex PCR, TCR beta CDR3 spanning 54 Vbeta and 13 Jbeta underwent amplification. TCRdb passed the immunoSEQ multiplex PCR reads through MiXCR, listing each CDR3 protein once. The data show around 280,000 distinct CDR3 sequences, with 92% seen just once and over 0.065% held by the top ten.

The chain is built from TRBV4-1 and TRBJ2-5, with 12 positions matching TRBD2. Material: CD4+ T cells from PBMCs. This TCR was sampled from a human donor with multiple sclerosis. The CDR3 reads CASSPLSRLAGAEVPSETQYF. CDR3 sequence (DNA): TGCGCCAGCAGCCCCCTCTCAAGACTAGCGGGGGCGGAAGTCCCGTCGGAGACCCAGTACTTC.